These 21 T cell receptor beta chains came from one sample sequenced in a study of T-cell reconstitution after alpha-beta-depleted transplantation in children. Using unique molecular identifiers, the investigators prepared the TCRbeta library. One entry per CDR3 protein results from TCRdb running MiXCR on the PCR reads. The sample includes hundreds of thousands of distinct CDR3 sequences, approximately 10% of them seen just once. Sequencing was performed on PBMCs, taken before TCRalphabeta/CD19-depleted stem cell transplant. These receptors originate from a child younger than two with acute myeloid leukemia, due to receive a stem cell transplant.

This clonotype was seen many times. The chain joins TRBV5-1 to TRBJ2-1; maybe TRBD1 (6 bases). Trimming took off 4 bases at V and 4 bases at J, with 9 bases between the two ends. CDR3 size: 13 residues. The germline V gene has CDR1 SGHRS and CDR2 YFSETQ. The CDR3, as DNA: TGCGCCAGCAGCGTAAGGGGGTACAATGAGCAGTTCTTC. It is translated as CASSVRGYNEQFF.

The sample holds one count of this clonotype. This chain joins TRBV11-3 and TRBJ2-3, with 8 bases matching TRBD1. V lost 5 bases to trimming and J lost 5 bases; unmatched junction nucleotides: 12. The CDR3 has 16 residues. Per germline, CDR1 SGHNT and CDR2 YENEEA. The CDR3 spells CASSAGDRGGGDTQYF. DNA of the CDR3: TGTGCCAGCAGCGCAGGAGACAGGGGTGGAGGAGATACGCAGTATTTT.

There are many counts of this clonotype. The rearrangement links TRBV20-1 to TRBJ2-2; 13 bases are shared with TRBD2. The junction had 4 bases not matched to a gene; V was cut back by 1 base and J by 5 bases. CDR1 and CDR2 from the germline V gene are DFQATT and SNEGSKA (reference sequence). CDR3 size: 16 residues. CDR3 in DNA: TGCAGTGCTAGAGGGACTAGCGGGAGTTGGACCGGGGAGCTGTTTTTT. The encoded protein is CSARGTSGSWTGELFF.

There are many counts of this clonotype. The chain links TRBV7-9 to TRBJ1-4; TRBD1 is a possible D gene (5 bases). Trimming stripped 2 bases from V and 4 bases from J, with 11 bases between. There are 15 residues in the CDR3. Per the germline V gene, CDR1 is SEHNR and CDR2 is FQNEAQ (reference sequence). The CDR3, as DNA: TGTGCCAGCAGCTTAACGGCAGGGAGTAATGAAAAACTGTTTTTT. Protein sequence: CASSLTAGSNEKLFF. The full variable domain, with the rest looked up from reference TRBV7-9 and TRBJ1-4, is DTGVSQNPRHKITKRGQNVTFRCDPISEHNRLYWYRQTLGQGPEFLTYFQNEAQLEKSRLLSDRFSAERPKGSFSTLEIQRTEQGDSAMYLCASSLTAGSNEKLFFGSGTQLSVL.

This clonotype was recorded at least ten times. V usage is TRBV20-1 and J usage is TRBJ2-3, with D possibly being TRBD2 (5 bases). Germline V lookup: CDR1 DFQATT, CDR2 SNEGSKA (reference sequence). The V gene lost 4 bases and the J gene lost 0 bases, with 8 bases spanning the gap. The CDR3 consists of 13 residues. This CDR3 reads CSAKSGSTDTQYF. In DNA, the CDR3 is TGCAGTGCTAAAAGCGGAAGCACAGATACGCAGTATTTT.

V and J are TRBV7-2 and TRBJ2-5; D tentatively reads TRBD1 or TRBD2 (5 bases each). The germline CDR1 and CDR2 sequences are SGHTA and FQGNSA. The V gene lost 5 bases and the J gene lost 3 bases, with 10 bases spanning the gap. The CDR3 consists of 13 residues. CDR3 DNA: TGTGCCAGCAGCCGGGGCCTTGAAGAGACCCAGTACTTC. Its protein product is CASSRGLEETQYF.

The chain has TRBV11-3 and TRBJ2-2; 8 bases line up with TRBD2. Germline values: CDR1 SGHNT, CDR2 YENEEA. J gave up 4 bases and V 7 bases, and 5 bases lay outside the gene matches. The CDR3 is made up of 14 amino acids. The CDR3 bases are TGTGCCAGCAACAGACTAGCGAGCACCGGGGAGCTGTTTTTT. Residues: CASNRLASTGELFF.

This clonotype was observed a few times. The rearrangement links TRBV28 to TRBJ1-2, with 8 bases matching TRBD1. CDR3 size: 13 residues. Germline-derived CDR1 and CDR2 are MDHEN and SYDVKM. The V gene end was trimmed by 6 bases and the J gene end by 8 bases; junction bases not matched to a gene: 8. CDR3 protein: CASRPGQVHGYTF. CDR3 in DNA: TGTGCCAGCAGACCGGGACAGGTACACGGCTACACCTTC.

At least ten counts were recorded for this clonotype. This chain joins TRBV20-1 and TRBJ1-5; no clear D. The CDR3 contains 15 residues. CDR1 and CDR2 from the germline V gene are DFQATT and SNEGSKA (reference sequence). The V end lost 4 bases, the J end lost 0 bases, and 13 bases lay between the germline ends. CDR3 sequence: CSATRFVDSNQPQHF. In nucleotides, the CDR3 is TGCAGTGCTACACGGTTTGTGGATAGCAATCAGCCCCAGCATTTT.

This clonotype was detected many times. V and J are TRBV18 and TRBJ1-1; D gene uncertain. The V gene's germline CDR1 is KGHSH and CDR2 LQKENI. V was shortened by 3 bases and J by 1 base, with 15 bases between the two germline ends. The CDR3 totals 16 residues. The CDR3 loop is CASSPNRRRWNTEAFF. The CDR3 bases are TGTGCCAGCTCACCGAATCGCCGGAGATGGAACACTGAAGCTTTCTTT.

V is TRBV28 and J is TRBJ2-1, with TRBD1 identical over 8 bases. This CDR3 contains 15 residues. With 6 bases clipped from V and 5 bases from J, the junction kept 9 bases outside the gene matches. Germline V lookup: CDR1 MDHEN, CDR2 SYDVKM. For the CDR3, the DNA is TGTGCCAGCAGCCTCCGGGACAGGTGGGACAATGAGCAGTTCTTC. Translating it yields CASSLRDRWDNEQFF.

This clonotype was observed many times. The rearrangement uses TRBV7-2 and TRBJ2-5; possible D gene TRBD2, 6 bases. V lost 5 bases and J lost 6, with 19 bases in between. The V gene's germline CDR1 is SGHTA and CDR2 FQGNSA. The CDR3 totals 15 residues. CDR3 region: CASSQIRLEGKTQYF. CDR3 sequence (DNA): TGTGCCAGCAGCCAGATTAGACTAGAAGGGAAGACCCAGTACTTC.

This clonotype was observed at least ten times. CDR3 coding DNA: TGTGCCAGCAGTTCCGGGACAGGGGGTAACCCCTACAATGAGCAGTTCTTC. Translated, it gives CASSSGTGGNPYNEQFF. The V call is TRBV6-2 or TRBV6-3, the J call TRBJ2-1; TRBD1 matches at 11 bases. Germline V gene sequence: CDR1 MNHEY, CDR2 SVGEGT. The CDR3 loop spans 17 amino acids. V shed 4 bases and J 2 bases; nucleotides not matched to a gene: 7.

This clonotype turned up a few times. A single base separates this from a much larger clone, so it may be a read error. The CDR3 is CVSWGGYEQYF. CDR3 bases: TGTGTCAGCTGGGGGGGCTACGAGCAGTACTTC. V is TRBV28 and J is TRBJ2-7; 7 positions agree with TRBD2. The germline V gene has CDR1 MDHEN and CDR2 SYDVKM. The CDR3 contains 11 residues. Full variable domain (missing parts from reference TRBV28 and TRBJ2-7): DVKVTQSSRYLVKRTGEKVFLECVQDMDHENMFWYRQDPGLGLRLIYFSYDVKMKEKGDIPEGYSVSREKKERFSLILESASTNQTSMYLCVSWGGYEQYFGPGTRLTVT.

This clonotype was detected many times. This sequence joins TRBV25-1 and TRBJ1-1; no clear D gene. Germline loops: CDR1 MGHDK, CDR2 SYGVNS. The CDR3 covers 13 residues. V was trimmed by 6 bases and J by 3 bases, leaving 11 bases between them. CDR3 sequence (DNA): TGTGCCAGCAGGCCCACTGGGCACACTGAAGCTTTCTTT. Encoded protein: CASRPTGHTEAFF.

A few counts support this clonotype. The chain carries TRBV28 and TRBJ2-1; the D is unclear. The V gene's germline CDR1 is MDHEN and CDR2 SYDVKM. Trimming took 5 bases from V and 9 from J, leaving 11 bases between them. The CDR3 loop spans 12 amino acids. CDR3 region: CASSILTVEQFF. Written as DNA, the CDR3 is TGTGCCAGCAGTATCTTAACAGTTGAGCAGTTCTTC.

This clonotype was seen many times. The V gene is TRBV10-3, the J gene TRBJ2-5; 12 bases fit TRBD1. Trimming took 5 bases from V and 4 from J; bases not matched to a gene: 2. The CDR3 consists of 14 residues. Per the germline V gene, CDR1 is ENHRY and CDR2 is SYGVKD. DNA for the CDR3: TGTGCCATCAGTTGGGACAGGGGGCCAGAGACCCAGTACTTC. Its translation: CAISWDRGPETQYF.

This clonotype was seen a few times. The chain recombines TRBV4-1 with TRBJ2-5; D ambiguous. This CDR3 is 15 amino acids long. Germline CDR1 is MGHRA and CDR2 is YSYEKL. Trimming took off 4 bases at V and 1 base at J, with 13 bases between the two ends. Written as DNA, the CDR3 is TGCGCCAGCAGCCGGCCAGACACATCCCAAGAGACCCAGTACTTC. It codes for CASSRPDTSQETQYF.

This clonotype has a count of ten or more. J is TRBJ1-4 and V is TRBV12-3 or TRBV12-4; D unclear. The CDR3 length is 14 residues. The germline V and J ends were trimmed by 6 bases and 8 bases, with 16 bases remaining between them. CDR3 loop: CASRKEEIGEKLFF. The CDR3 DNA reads TGTGCCAGCAGAAAGGAGGAAATCGGGGAAAAACTGTTTTTT.

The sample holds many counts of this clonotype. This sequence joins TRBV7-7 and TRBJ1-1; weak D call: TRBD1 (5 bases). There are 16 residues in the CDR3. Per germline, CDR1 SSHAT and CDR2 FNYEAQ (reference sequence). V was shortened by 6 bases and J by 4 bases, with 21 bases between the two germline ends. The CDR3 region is CASSPLSRARATEAFF. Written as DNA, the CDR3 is TGTGCCAGCAGTCCCCTCTCCAGGGCCAGGGCCACTGAAGCTTTCTTT. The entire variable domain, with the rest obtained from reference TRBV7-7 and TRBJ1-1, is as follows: GAGVSQSPRYKVTKRGQDVTLRCDPISSHATLYWYQQALGQGPEFLTYFNYEAQPDKSGLPSDRFSAERPEGSISTLTIQRTEQRDSAMYRCASSPLSRARATEAFFGQGTRLTVV.

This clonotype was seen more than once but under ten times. DNA for the CDR3: TGTGCCAGCGGGGGACAGGTGGCGCCTCCCAATGAGCAGTTCTTC. Translated: CASGGQVAPPNEQFF. The J gene is TRBJ2-1, the V gene TRBV6-1; 8 bases align to TRBD1. V shed 8 bases and J 6 bases; nucleotides not matched to a gene: 12. CDR3 length: 15 residues. The germline V gene has CDR1 MNHNS and CDR2 SASEGT.